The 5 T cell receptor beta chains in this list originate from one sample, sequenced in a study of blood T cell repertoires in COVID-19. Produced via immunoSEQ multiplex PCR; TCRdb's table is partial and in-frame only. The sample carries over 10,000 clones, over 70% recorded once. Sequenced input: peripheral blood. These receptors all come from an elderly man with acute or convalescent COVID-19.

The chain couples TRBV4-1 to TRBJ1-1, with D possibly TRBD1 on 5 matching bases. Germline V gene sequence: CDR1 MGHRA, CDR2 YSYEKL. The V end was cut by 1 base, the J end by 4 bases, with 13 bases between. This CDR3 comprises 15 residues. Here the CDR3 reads CASSQVGQGSTEAFF. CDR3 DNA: TGCGCCAGCAGCCAAGTGGGGCAGGGAAGCACTGAAGCTTTCTTT.

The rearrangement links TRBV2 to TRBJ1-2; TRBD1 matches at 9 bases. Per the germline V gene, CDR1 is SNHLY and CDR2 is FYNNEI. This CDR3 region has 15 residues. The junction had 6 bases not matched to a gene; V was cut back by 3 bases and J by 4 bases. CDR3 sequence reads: CASSERTGAGYGYTF. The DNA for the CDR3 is TGTGCCAGCAGTGAGAGGACAGGGGCTGGCTATGGCTACACCTTC.

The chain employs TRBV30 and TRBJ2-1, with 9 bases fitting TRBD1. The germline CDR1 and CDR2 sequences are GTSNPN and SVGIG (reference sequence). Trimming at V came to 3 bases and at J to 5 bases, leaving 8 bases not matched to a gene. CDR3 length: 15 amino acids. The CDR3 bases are TGTGCCTGGAGCCCAGGGGGACAGGGAAACAATGAGCAGTTCTTC. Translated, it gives CAWSPGGQGNNEQFF. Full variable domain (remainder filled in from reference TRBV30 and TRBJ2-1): SQTIHQWPATLVQPVGSPLSLECTVEGTSNPNLYWYRQAAGRGLQLLFYSVGIGQISSEVPQNLSASRPQDRQFILSSKKLLLSDSGFYLCAWSPGGQGNNEQFFGPGTRLTVL.

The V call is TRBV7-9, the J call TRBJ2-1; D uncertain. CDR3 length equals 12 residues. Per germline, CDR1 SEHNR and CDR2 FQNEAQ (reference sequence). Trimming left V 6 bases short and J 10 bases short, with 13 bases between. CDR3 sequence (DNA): TGTGCCAGCAGTCCCACGATGACAGAGCAGTTCTTC. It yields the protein CASSPTMTEQFF.

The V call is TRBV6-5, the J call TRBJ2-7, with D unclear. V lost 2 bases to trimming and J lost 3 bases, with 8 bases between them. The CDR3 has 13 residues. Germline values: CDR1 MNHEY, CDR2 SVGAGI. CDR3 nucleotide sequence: TGTGCCAGCAGTTACGAGCAATACTACGAGCAGTACTTC. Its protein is CASSYEQYYEQYF.